Below, one T cell receptor beta chain is given with its context. Its antigen is currently unknown. TCRdb keeps only in-frame clones here, not all; method: immunoSEQ multiplex PCR. The sample lists more than 100,000 clones, about nine tenths occurring once. These data belong to a study of T cell responses to AZD1222 COVID-19 vaccine. Study-wide points: An increase in Spike-specific TCR breadth and depth was observed after two AZD1222 doses. Clonal diversity was possibly underestimated; the donors were predominantly white British and more often female.

Analyses pooled second doses at about 4 or about 12 weeks. V shed 4 bases and J shed 0 bases, with 11 bases lying between them. The V gene's germline CDR1 is SGHRS and CDR2 YFSETQ. This CDR3 contains 14 residues. The TCR sequence derives from an adult who received the AZD1222 COVID-19 vaccine. The V and J genes are TRBV5-1 and TRBJ2-7; D is unclear. The sample here was peripheral blood, taken 28 days after the second AZD1222 dose. DNA for the CDR3: TGCGCCAGCAGCACCGGACCTGGCTCCTACGAGCAGTACTTC. As protein: CASSTGPGSYEQYF.